This T cell receptor beta chain originates from a study of blood T cell repertoires in COVID-19. The CDR3 extends over 16 amino acids. With V trimmed by 10 bases and J by 7 bases, 16 bases remained unmatched. The V gene's germline CDR1 is MGHDK and CDR2 SYGVNS. The repertoire was sequenced with immunoSEQ multiplex PCR; TCRdb's copy has only in-frame clones and lacks some. The sample consists of some 80,000 clones, about 86% of them appearing once. This clone has just a few counts. Specimen: peripheral blood. This clonotype was obtained from a woman of 80 years or more in a cohort sampled during active or convalescent COVID-19. J is TRBJ1-6 and V is TRBV25-1; the match to TRBD1 covers 7 bases. CDR3 bases: TGTGCCACCCCCCGGGACAGACGAATACGAAATTCACCCCTCCACTTT. Translated: CATPRDRRIRNSPLHF.